The sequence of this TCR beta chain was determined in a study of blood T cell repertoires in COVID-19. The germline V gene has CDR1 LGHDT and CDR2 YNNKEL (reference sequence). The CDR3 has 13 amino acids. The V and J ends lost 8 bases and 3 bases, in that order; junction bases with no gene match: 3. This table comes from immunoSEQ multiplex PCR, and its TCRdb copy is limited to in-frame clones, with some not included. The sample includes about 100,000 clones, almost 80% seen only once; the top ten take approximately 31%. The specimen sequenced was peripheral blood. The chain links TRBV3-1 (or the pseudogene TRBV3-2) to TRBJ2-1, with 8 bases identical to TRBD1. This receptor was identified in a man between 65 and 85 years old with active or convalescent COVID-19. CDR3 amino acids: CASGQGCYNEQFF. Here the CDR3 DNA reads TGTGCCAGCGGACAGGGATGCTACAATGAGCAGTTCTTC.